This passage covers 24 T cell receptor beta chains from one sample sequenced in a study of T cell repertoires in cytomegalovirus infection. For these TCRs, the target antigens are not known. Using its own MiXCR run on the reads, TCRdb lists one record per CDR3 protein. The table shows 650,000 to 900,000 distinct CDR3 sequences, with approximately 29% occurring only once. The sequenced sample was cultured CD8+ T cells from PBMCs, obtained from culture after CMV antigen stimulation. These TCRs come from a human donor in good health (CMV status not recorded). Some clones in this sample may be carry-over from other donors' samples.

A few counts support this clonotype. V usage is TRBV9 and J usage is TRBJ2-5, with D possibly called TRBD1 or TRBD2 (6 bases each). The germline V gene has CDR1 SGDLS and CDR2 YYNGEE. The CDR3 has 15 amino acids. With 4 bases removed from V and 4 bases from J, the gap between germline ends came to 17 bases. Here the CDR3 reads CASSTSNGGPETQYF. The DNA of the CDR3 is TGTGCCAGCAGCACATCAAACGGGGGCCCAGAGACCCAGTACTTC.

With respect to this clonotype: Its ends do not fully match the called genes, so a read error is possible. The genes are TRBV11-2 and TRBJ2-7, with D tentatively TRBD2 (7 bases). The CDR3 is made up of 14 amino acids. Germline CDR1 SGHAT, CDR2 FQNNGV. The DNA for the CDR3 is TGTGTCAGCAGCTTTTTAGGGGGGGGCTACGAGCAGTACTTC. It codes for CVSSFLGGGYEQYF.

The DNA of the CDR3 is TGTGCCAGCAGTGAGGGGACAGGGAGCGAAAAACTGTTTTTT. This sequence encodes CASSEGTGSEKLFF. This chain connects TRBV6-1 to TRBJ1-4, with 9 nucleotides matching TRBD1. CDR1 is MNHNS and CDR2 is SASEGT in the germline V gene. The CDR3 is made up of 14 amino acids. J lost 8 bases, V lost 3 bases, and 4 bases had no gene match.

The chain employs TRBV6-1 and TRBJ2-1, with 9 bases lining up with TRBD2. V dropped 5 bases and J dropped 5; count of bases not matched to a gene: 16. This CDR3 has 18 residues. Germline CDR1 MNHNS, CDR2 SASEGT. The CDR3: CASSPTMAGGGADNEQFF. In DNA form, the CDR3 reads TGTGCCAGCAGTCCAACTATGGCAGGCGGGGGGGCGGACAATGAGCAGTTCTTC.

This rearrangement joins TRBV6-1 to TRBJ2-7; D unclear. V lost 2 bases and J lost 2, with 7 bases in between. Germline V gene lookup returns CDR1 MNHNS and CDR2 SASEGT. CDR3 length: 13 amino acids. The CDR3 reads CASSESQTYEQYV. In DNA, the CDR3 is TGTGCCAGCAGTGAAAGCCAAACCTACGAGCAGTACGTC.

This clonotype has a count of ten or more. The genes are TRBV7-6 and TRBJ1-3; no clear D gene. The germline gives CDR1 SGHVS, CDR2 FNYEAQ. The CDR3 runs to 15 residues. V lost 5 bases and J lost 0, with 11 bases in between. CDR3 region: CASSPTVNSGNTIYF. CDR3 DNA sequence: TGTGCCAGCAGCCCCACAGTCAACTCTGGAAACACCATATATTTT.

This sequence joins TRBV25-1 and TRBJ1-4, with D possibly TRBD1 on 6 matching bases. The germline CDR1 and CDR2 sequences are MGHDK and SYGVNS. CDR3 length: 15 amino acids. V shed 1 base and J shed 7 bases, with 13 bases lying between them. DNA of the CDR3: TGTGCCAGCAGTGAATTGGGCAGGGGAGGTGAAAAACTGTTTTTT. Protein sequence: CASSELGRGGEKLFF.

The rearrangement links TRBV4-1 to TRBJ2-5; 12 nucleotides line up with TRBD2. Losses at the gene ends were 1 base for V and 12 bases for J; bases not matched to a gene: 9. The CDR3 is made up of 15 amino acids. Germline V gives CDR1 MGHRA, CDR2 YSYEKL. CDR3 sequence (DNA): TGCGCCAGCAGCCAAGCTCGGCTAGCGGGGGGGCCCGAGTACTTC. This gives the protein CASSQARLAGGPEYF.

The chain recombines TRBV4-3 with TRBJ1-5; no clear D gene. The CDR3 runs to 15 residues. Germline V lookup: CDR1 LGHNA, CDR2 YSLEER. Trimming removed 0 bases at V and 5 bases at J, with 11 bases between. For the CDR3, the DNA is TGCGCCAGCAGCCAAGATCGAGGAGCTTATCAGCCCCAGCATTTT. Translated: CASSQDRGAYQPQHF.

V is TRBV12-5 and J is TRBJ1-2; TRBD1 might be the D (5 bases). Trimming removed 0 bases from V and 5 bases from J, with 16 bases in between. CDR1 and CDR2 from the germline V gene are LGHNT and FRNRAP. The CDR3 totals 16 residues. The CDR3: CASGLVLPGAPYGYTF. Here the CDR3 DNA reads TGTGCTAGTGGTTTGGTACTACCTGGGGCACCATATGGCTACACCTTC.

This rearrangement joins TRBV19 to TRBJ1-4; D possibly corresponds to TRBD1 (5 bases). There are 14 residues in the CDR3. The germline V gene has CDR1 LNHDA and CDR2 SQIVND (reference sequence). Trimming stripped 3 bases from V and 8 bases from J, with 13 bases between. The CDR3 reads CASSIGTAAEKLFF. Here the CDR3 DNA reads TGTGCCAGTAGTATTGGGACGGCAGCCGAAAAACTGTTTTTT.

This clonotype was detected ten times or more. This sequence joins TRBV6-6 and TRBJ1-1; 7 bases align to TRBD1. V dropped 2 bases and J dropped 1; count of bases not matched to a gene: 10. Germline V CDR1 and CDR2: MNHNY, SVGAGI (reference sequence). The CDR3 has 17 amino acids. CDR3 sequence: CASSYATGTDPNTEAFF. The CDR3 coding sequence is TGTGCCAGCAGTTACGCAACCGGGACAGACCCGAACACTGAAGCTTTCTTT.

This clonotype was detected once. A much larger clonotype is one base distant, so this may be a read error. The chain joins TRBV4-2 to TRBJ1-4, with D hard to call. The CDR3 runs to 13 residues. Germline CDR1 and CDR2: LGHNA and YNFKEQ. The CDR3 region has the DNA TGTGCCAGCAGCAAAGCAACTAATAAAAAACTGTTTTTT. It codes for CASSKATNKKLFF.

In its sample, this clonotype was seen a few times. The CDR3 DNA reads as TGTGCCAGCAGCCCCGGGCGGGGGCATAACTATGGCTACACCTTC. Protein: CASSPGRGHNYGYTF. The chain joins TRBV5-4 to TRBJ1-2; weak D call: TRBD1 (6 bases). Germline lookup yields CDR1 SGHNT and CDR2 YYREEE (reference sequence). This CDR3 contains 15 residues. The V end was cut by 4 bases, the J end by 1 base, with 14 bases between.

The J gene is TRBJ1-1, the V gene TRBV10-3, with TRBD1 identical over 9 bases. This CDR3 spans 15 amino acids. Looked up from germline, CDR1 is ENHRY and CDR2 is SYGVKD. J was trimmed by 6 bases and V by 5 bases; bases with no gene match: 10. Here the CDR3 reads CAISMGTGPRSEAFF. CDR3 DNA sequence: TGTGCCATCAGTATGGGGACAGGGCCAAGATCTGAAGCTTTCTTT.

The rearrangement uses TRBV7-6 and TRBJ2-2, with no clear D. Trimming shortened V by 1 base and J by 9 bases, and 18 bases separated the two germline ends. CDR3 length equals 16 residues. Germline loops: CDR1 SGHVS, CDR2 FNYEAQ. The CDR3, as DNA: TGTGCCAGCAGCTTAGAATTTATGGCTCTTGCCAGGGAGCTGTTTTTT. This sequence encodes CASSLEFMALARELFF.

The V and J genes are TRBV7-9 and TRBJ1-2; D call uncertain. Germline CDR1 SEHNR, CDR2 FQNEAQ (reference sequence). The CDR3 runs 14 residues. The V end lost 4 bases, the J end lost 6 bases, and 15 bases lay between the germline ends. CDR3 sequence: CASSSVRGHHGYTF. The CDR3 nucleotides are TGTGCCAGCAGCTCCGTCAGAGGGCACCATGGCTACACCTTC.

The chain combines TRBV7-6 with TRBJ1-2, with a possible D match to TRBD1 (5 bases). This CDR3 has 14 amino acids. The ends were cut back, 4 bases at V and 4 bases at J, with 13 bases in the middle. Per germline, CDR1 SGHVS and CDR2 FNYEAQ. CDR3 region: CASSSPGYSYGYTF. CDR3 in DNA: TGTGCCAGCAGCTCCCCAGGGTACTCCTATGGCTACACCTTC.

The DNA for the CDR3 is TGTGCCAGCAGCTCCAGGGGAGGGGGGAATGAGCAGTTCTTC. Its translation is CASSSRGGGNEQFF. V and J are TRBV11-2 and TRBJ2-1; possible D gene TRBD2, 7 bases. With 4 bases removed from V and 7 bases from J, the gap between germline ends came to 14 bases. The CDR3 consists of 14 residues. In germline, CDR1 is SGHAT, CDR2 FQNNGV.

The chain uses TRBV4-1 and TRBJ2-2, with 12 bases fitting TRBD2. This CDR3 spans 17 amino acids. V lost 4 bases to trimming and J lost 6 bases; unmatched junction nucleotides: 9. Germline CDR1 and CDR2: MGHRA and YSYEKL. The DNA of the CDR3 is TGCGCCAGCAGCCTCTTCTCTAGCGGGGGGGCACCCGGGGAGCTGTTTTTT. Its translation: CASSLFSSGGAPGELFF.

This chain uses TRBV4-1 with TRBJ2-5; D remains ambiguous. This CDR3 has 16 amino acids. Germline V gene data show CDR1 as MGHRA and CDR2 as YSYEKL. The germline V and J ends were trimmed by 0 bases and 2 bases, with 13 bases remaining between them. The CDR3 spells CASSQDHRVSQETQYF. In nucleotides, the CDR3 is TGCGCCAGCAGCCAAGACCACCGGGTCTCACAAGAGACCCAGTACTTC.

There are a few counts of this clonotype. The gene calls are TRBV5-5 and TRBJ2-7, with 8 nucleotides matching TRBD1. J lost 3 bases, V lost 0 bases, and 11 bases had no gene match. This CDR3 has 17 amino acids. Germline values: CDR1 SGHKS, CDR2 YYEKEE (reference sequence). CDR3 protein: CASSLETQGASHYEQYV. CDR3 in DNA: TGTGCCAGCAGCTTGGAGACCCAGGGGGCGTCCCACTACGAGCAGTACGTC.

CDR3 region: CASSLRQGGIDTQYF. CDR3 bases: TGTGCCAGCAGCTTACGACAGGGGGGAATAGATACGCAGTATTTT. The chain couples TRBV7-3 to TRBJ2-3; 9 nucleotides line up with TRBD1. CDR1 and CDR2 from the germline V gene are SGHTA and FQGTGA. J gave up 5 bases and V 2 bases, and 5 bases lay outside the gene matches. This CDR3 region has 15 residues.

The J gene is TRBJ1-4, the V gene TRBV29-1; D unclear. The CDR3 extends over 17 amino acids. CDR1 and CDR2 (germline): SQVTM, ANQGSEA. Trimming shortened V by 0 bases and J by 8 bases, and 22 bases separated the two germline ends. The CDR3 here is CSVEDGVVSGAGEKLFF. CDR3 sequence (DNA): TGCAGCGTTGAAGATGGCGTAGTCTCGGGAGCCGGGGAAAAACTGTTTTTT.